The 9 T cell receptor beta chains given below trace back to one sample, sequenced in a study of blood T cell repertoires in COVID-19. Assay: immunoSEQ multiplex PCR; the TCRdb copy retains only in-frame clones and omits some. The sample includes some 490,000 clones, roughly nine tenths seen only once; the top ten take approximately 8%. Sample: PBMCs or T cells enriched from blood (not recorded which). These receptors all come from a woman between 55 and 75 years old who had recovered from COVID-19.

This rearrangement joins TRBV5-8 to TRBJ1-2; D ambiguous. V was trimmed by 4 bases and J by 8 bases, leaving 9 bases between them. The CDR3 has 11 amino acids. Germline V CDR1 and CDR2: SGHTS, YDEGEE. Here the CDR3 DNA reads TGTGCCAGCAGCCCCCCCTTCGGCTACACCTTC. Translation gives CASSPPFGYTF.

V usage is TRBV10-3 and J usage is TRBJ2-6; a possible D gene is TRBD1 (6 bases). V lost 10 bases to trimming and J lost 2 bases, with 9 bases between them. Germline V gene sequence: CDR1 ENHRY, CDR2 SYGVKD. This CDR3 has 13 residues. The CDR3 sequence is CATSGAGANVLTF. Written as DNA, the CDR3 is TGTGCCACCTCAGGGGCTGGGGCCAACGTCCTGACTTTC.

This chain links TRBV7-8 with TRBJ1-4; 10 nucleotides line up with TRBD1. Germline V CDR1 and CDR2: SGHVS, FQNEAQ. J was trimmed by 12 bases and V by 4 bases; bases with no gene match: 8. CDR3 size: 14 residues. The CDR3 bases are TGTGCCAGCAGCTACGACAGGGGGCGGTTAGAACTGTTTTTT. This sequence encodes CASSYDRGRLELFF.

This clone came up once. This rearrangement joins TRBV2 to TRBJ2-3, with 7 bases that match TRBD2. Per germline, CDR1 SNHLY and CDR2 FYNNEI. V was pared by 9 bases and J by 9 bases, with 18 bases of the junction left unmatched. CDR3 length: 15 residues. For the CDR3, the DNA is TGTGCCAGTAGGAAGCGGGACGGGGAAAGGGAGACGCAGTATTTT. Protein: CASRKRDGERETQYF.

On this clone itself: Within the sample, other DNA sequences also encode this same CDR3. V gene TRBV30 combines with J gene TRBJ1-6; D is undetermined. V was clipped by 0 bases and J by 7 bases, with 10 bases between them. Germline lookup yields CDR1 GTSNPN and CDR2 SVGIG (reference sequence). CDR3 size: 14 residues. The DNA of the CDR3 is TGTGCCTGGAGTGTTGGTCAGTCAAATTCACCCCTCCACTTT. Its protein product is CAWSVGQSNSPLHF. Full variable domain (outside the CDR3, taken from reference TRBV30 and TRBJ1-6): SQTIHQWPATLVQPVGSPLSLECTVEGTSNPNLYWYRQAAGRGLQLLFYSVGIGQISSEVPQNLSASRPQDRQFILSSKKLLLSDSGFYLCAWSVGQSNSPLHFGNGTRLTVT.

The chain combines TRBV6-2 or TRBV6-3 with TRBJ2-1; tentative D call: TRBD1 (5 bases). Trimming removed 2 bases at V and 6 bases at J, with 14 bases between. Looked up from germline, CDR1 is MNHEY and CDR2 is SVGEGT. This CDR3 is built from 15 residues. CDR3 in amino acids: CASSYGALSGNEQFF. The CDR3 coding sequence is TGTGCCAGCAGTTACGGGGCCCTGTCGGGCAATGAGCAGTTCTTC.

This CDR3 reads CATSEVGPLHF. The CDR3 region has the DNA TGTGCCACCAGTGAGGTCGGTCCCCTCCACTTT. V and J are TRBV24-1 and TRBJ1-6; D not certain. Per germline, CDR1 KGHDR and CDR2 SFDVKD. The CDR3 covers 11 residues. V gave up 4 bases and J gave up 13 bases, with 7 bases separating them.

Comment on this clone: This sample also contains other DNA sequences that code for the same CDR3. This chain links TRBV7-2 with TRBJ2-5; 9 bases match TRBD2. The germline V gene has CDR1 SGHTA and CDR2 FQGNSA. The CDR3 length is 15 residues. V lost 1 base to trimming and J lost 4 bases; unmatched junction nucleotides: 4. The CDR3 region has the DNA TGTGCCAGCAGCTTAGGCGGGGGGGCGAGAGAGACCCAGTACTTC. Its translation is CASSLGGGARETQYF.

The chain combines TRBV5-4 with TRBJ2-1; 12 nucleotides line up with TRBD1. In germline, CDR1 is SGHNT, CDR2 YYREEE (reference sequence). Germline trimming cut 4 bases from V and 0 bases from J; bases unmatched to any gene: 5. There are 17 residues in the CDR3. CDR3 sequence: CASSGGTGGASYNEQFF. CDR3 in DNA: TGTGCCAGCAGCGGCGGGACAGGGGGCGCCTCCTACAATGAGCAGTTCTTC.